These 27 T cell receptor beta chains were all obtained from the same sample, sequenced in a study of cytomegalovirus exposure and HLA in healthy donors. PCR employed 60 Vbeta and 13 Jbeta primers. The table came from immunoSEQ multiplex PCR; TCRdb's copy has only in-frame clones and leaves some out. The sample gives 150,000 to 200,000 clones, around 78% of which show up once; around 1.9% is in the top ten. Sequencing used PBMCs. These receptors originate from a woman aged 30 to 39 in good health and CMV-seropositive.

This clone was detected only a few times. The chain couples TRBV30 to TRBJ1-1; TRBD1 aligns across 8 bases. The V gene's germline CDR1 is GTSNPN and CDR2 SVGIG (reference sequence). The CDR3 has 15 residues. V gave up 6 bases and J gave up 0 bases; unmatched junction bases: 9. The CDR3 loop is CACKGYRGVNTEAFF. CDR3 in DNA: TGTGCCTGCAAGGGTTACAGGGGGGTGAACACTGAAGCTTTCTTT.

CDR3 region: CASSRLTEAFF. The CDR3 DNA is TGTGCCAGCAGCCGGTTGACTGAAGCTTTCTTT. The chain has TRBV25-1 and TRBJ1-1, with unresolved D. The germline V gene has CDR1 MGHDK and CDR2 SYGVNS. Trimming took 6 bases from V and 5 from J, leaving 7 bases between them. This CDR3 has 11 residues. Drawing the rest from reference TRBV25-1 and TRBJ1-1, the complete variable domain is EADIYQTPRYLVIGTGKKITLECSQTMGHDKMYWYQQDPGMELHLIHYSYGVNSTEKGDLSSESTVSRIRTEHFPLTLESARPSHTSQYLCASSRLTEAFFGQGTRLTVV.

The chain uses TRBV30 and TRBJ2-5, with 8 nucleotides matching TRBD1. Trimming took 2 bases from V and 4 from J; bases not matched to a gene: 3. In germline, CDR1 is GTSNPN, CDR2 SVGIG (reference sequence). The CDR3 extends over 13 amino acids. In nucleotides, the CDR3 is TGTGCCTGGAGTAGGCAGGGGGCAGAGACCCAGTACTTC. This encodes CAWSRQGAETQYF.

J is TRBJ1-1 and V is TRBV6-5; 9 bases are a match to TRBD1. V dropped 6 bases and J dropped 6; count of bases not matched to a gene: 5. There are 13 residues in the CDR3. Germline CDR1 reads MNHEY; CDR2 reads SVGAGI. CDR3 sequence reads: CASRRDRVAEAFF. The CDR3 nucleotides read TGTGCCAGCAGACGGGACAGGGTAGCTGAAGCTTTCTTT.

This rearrangement joins TRBV27 to TRBJ1-1, with D maybe TRBD1 (6 bases). CDR3 length equals 13 residues. Per the germline V gene, CDR1 is MNHEY and CDR2 is SMNVEV (reference sequence). The V end was cut by 2 bases, the J end by 7 bases, with 11 bases between. The chain's CDR3 is CASSLRWGHEAFF. In DNA, the CDR3 is TGTGCCAGCAGTTTACGGTGGGGACATGAAGCTTTCTTT.

The V and J genes are TRBV6-5 and TRBJ1-2; D is unclear. The V gene lost 7 bases and the J gene lost 5 bases, with 17 bases spanning the gap. Germline V gene data show CDR1 as MNHEY and CDR2 as SVGAGI. CDR3 length: 14 amino acids. CDR3 bases: TGTGCCAGCACTCCCGATCGAGGAGGGTATGGCTACACCTTC. Translating it yields CASTPDRGGYGYTF.

The chain couples TRBV7-2 to TRBJ2-6, with a weak D call TRBD2 (6 bases). This CDR3 region has 20 residues. With 0 bases removed from V and 3 bases from J, the gap between germline ends came to 21 bases. Germline V gives CDR1 SGHTA, CDR2 FQGNSA. Here the CDR3 DNA reads TGTGCCAGCAGCTTAGCCCGGCGGGGTGGGGTTGTTTTTGGGGCCAACGTCCTGACTTTC. Translated, it gives CASSLARRGGVVFGANVLTF. The whole variable domain, remainder taken from reference TRBV7-2 and TRBJ2-6, is GAGVSQSPSNKVTEKGKDVELRCDPISGHTALYWYRQSLGQGLEFLIYFQGNSAPDKSGLPSDRFSAERTGGSVSTLTIQRTQQEDSAVYLCASSLARRGGVVFGANVLTFGAGSRLTVL.

V gene TRBV5-4 combines with J gene TRBJ2-5; TRBD1 might be the D (6 bases). The end of the DNA aligns better with TRBJ2-7, so the J call may be wrong. Germline V gives CDR1 SGHNT, CDR2 YYREEE (reference sequence). The CDR3 runs 14 residues. This CDR3 reads CASSLRITGSEQYF. The DNA of the CDR3 is TGTGCCAGCAGCTTACGAATAACAGGGAGCGAGCAGTACTTC.

The V gene is TRBV7-2, the J gene TRBJ2-2, with TRBD2 identical over 8 bases. The CDR3 is 15 residues long. V was clipped by 6 bases and J by 5 bases; unmatched bases: 8. The germline V gene has CDR1 SGHTA and CDR2 FQGNSA. Here the CDR3 reads CASRLSGGITGELFF. Written as DNA, the CDR3 is TGTGCCAGCAGACTGAGCGGGGGTATTACCGGGGAGCTGTTTTTT.

This sequence joins TRBV2 and TRBJ1-1; no clear D gene. There are 14 residues in the CDR3. Germline V CDR1 and CDR2: SNHLY, FYNNEI. V was cut by 2 bases and J by 0 bases, with 7 bases left in between. CDR3 sequence: CASSEYTVNTEAFF. CDR3 DNA: TGTGCCAGCAGTGAATATACGGTGAACACTGAAGCTTTCTTT.

The chain carries TRBV5-1 and TRBJ1-1; D gene ambiguous. The V gene lost 0 bases and the J gene lost 7 bases, with 16 bases spanning the gap. Per the germline V gene, CDR1 is SGHRS and CDR2 is YFSETQ. The CDR3 has 15 residues. DNA of the CDR3: TGCGCCAGCAGCTTGGCAATTTTGGGCTCCCATGAAGCTTTCTTT. This gives the protein CASSLAILGSHEAFF. Filled out from reference TRBV5-1 and TRBJ1-1, the complete variable domain reads KAGVTQTPRYLIKTRGQQVTLSCSPISGHRSVSWYQQTPGQGLQFLFEYFSETQRNKGNFPGRFSGRQFSNSRSEMNVSTLELGDSALYLCASSLAILGSHEAFFGQGTRLTVV.

This clone was seen just once. The gene calls are TRBV7-8 and TRBJ2-5, with D possibly matching TRBD1 (8 bases). The CDR3 runs to 17 residues. Germline values: CDR1 SGHVS, CDR2 FQNEAQ. V was clipped by 1 base and J by 5 bases, with 20 bases between them. In DNA form, the CDR3 reads TGTGCCAGCAGCTTAGAGGGGGGGCAGGGGGCGAGGGAGACCCAGTACTTC. This gives the protein CASSLEGGQGARETQYF.

The gene calls are TRBV7-8 and TRBJ2-1, with 7 positions matching TRBD1. This CDR3 comprises 17 residues. Unmatched junction bases numbered 9, after V lost 2 bases and J lost 2 bases. The germline V gene has CDR1 SGHVS and CDR2 FQNEAQ. The DNA of the CDR3 is TGTGCCAGCAGCTTATTAGGGGGCGGAAGGGCCTACAATGAGCAGTTCTTC. Translation: CASSLLGGGRAYNEQFF.

This clone was counted only a few times. V gene TRBV5-1 combines with J gene TRBJ2-3; 7 bases align to TRBD1. V shed 0 bases and J 5 bases; nucleotides not matched to a gene: 12. The CDR3 is 17 amino acids. Per germline, CDR1 SGHRS and CDR2 YFSETQ. For the CDR3, the DNA is TGCGCCAGCAGCTTGGCCAGGGCAGGGGGATTGGTAGATACGCAGTATTTT. Residues: CASSLARAGGLVDTQYF.

The chain links TRBV6-5 to TRBJ2-2, with 10 positions matching TRBD1. The CDR3 spans 16 residues. Germline V gives CDR1 MNHEY, CDR2 SVGAGI. With 3 bases clipped from V and 4 bases from J, the junction kept 5 bases outside the gene matches. As DNA, the CDR3 is TGTGCCAGCAGTTATAGGGACAGGGGTTTCACCGGGGAGCTGTTTTTT. Its translation is CASSYRDRGFTGELFF.

The sample holds a few counts of this clone. The V and J genes are TRBV7-6 and TRBJ1-6; tentatively, D is TRBD1 (5 bases). CDR3 length equals 14 residues. The V gene lost 6 bases and the J gene lost 10 bases, with 16 bases spanning the gap. Germline V gene lookup returns CDR1 SGHVS and CDR2 FNYEAQ. CDR3 in amino acids: CASSPAGGRSPLHF. The CDR3 nucleotides read TGTGCCAGCAGTCCCGCCGGGGGACGATCACCCCTCCACTTT.

This clone was observed a handful of times. The J gene is TRBJ1-1, the V gene TRBV29-1; D perhaps matches TRBD1 (5 bases). This CDR3 is 18 amino acids long. V was shortened by 3 bases and J by 0 bases, with 23 bases between the two germline ends. Germline V lookup: CDR1 SQVTM, CDR2 ANQGSEA. CDR3 in amino acids: CSVDTSGNWAWLNTEAFF. CDR3 nucleotide sequence: TGCAGCGTTGACACTTCAGGGAATTGGGCTTGGCTGAACACTGAAGCTTTCTTT.

The chain is built from TRBV5-1 and TRBJ2-7, with a tentative D call TRBD1 (6 bases). The CDR3 length is 15 residues. In germline, CDR1 is SGHRS, CDR2 YFSETQ. The germline V and J ends were trimmed by 0 bases and 7 bases, with 17 bases remaining between them. For the CDR3, the DNA is TGCGCCAGCAGCTTGGCGAATACGAAAGGACAGGAGCAGTACTTC. This sequence encodes CASSLANTKGQEQYF.

The chain links TRBV6-1 to TRBJ2-3, with unresolved D. V was cut by 5 bases and J by 3 bases, with 6 bases left in between. The CDR3 runs to 12 residues. Germline V CDR1 and CDR2: MNHNS, SASEGT. Here the CDR3 DNA reads TGTGCCAGCAGTTCCGTTACAGATACGCAGTATTTT. Translating it yields CASSSVTDTQYF.

The V call is TRBV25-1, the J call TRBJ2-5; possible D gene TRBD1, 5 bases. V was shortened by 1 base and J by 6 bases, with 15 bases between the two germline ends. Germline assignment: CDR1 MGHDK and CDR2 SYGVNS. CDR3 length: 15 residues. CDR3 residues: CASSELWGRGQTQYF. The CDR3 DNA is TGTGCCAGCAGTGAATTATGGGGCAGAGGACAGACCCAGTACTTC.

The J gene is TRBJ2-7, the V gene TRBV28; no definite D call. V was pared by 4 bases and J by 2 bases, with 6 bases between. The CDR3 totals 12 residues. From germline, CDR1 is MDHEN and CDR2 SYDVKM. The CDR3 bases are TGTGCCAGCAGTTACCCAGCCTACGAGCAGTACTTC. It specifies CASSYPAYEQYF. Full variable domain (outside the CDR3, taken from reference TRBV28 and TRBJ2-7): DVKVTQSSRYLVKRTGEKVFLECVQDMDHENMFWYRQDPGLGLRLIYFSYDVKMKEKGDIPEGYSVSREKKERFSLILESASTNQTSMYLCASSYPAYEQYFGPGTRLTVT.

This chain uses TRBV6-1 with TRBJ1-2, with TRBD1 matching 8 bases. The junction had 5 bases not matched to a gene; V was cut back by 1 base and J by 4 bases. The CDR3 has 15 amino acids. Germline CDR1 is MNHNS and CDR2 is SASEGT. The CDR3: CASSEGAGGVYGYTF. As DNA, the CDR3 is TGTGCCAGCAGTGAAGGGGCAGGGGGCGTCTATGGCTACACCTTC.

The chain employs TRBV5-1 and TRBJ1-5; possibly TRBD1 for D (6 bases). V was cut by 7 bases and J by 4 bases, with 21 bases left in between. CDR3 length: 16 residues. Germline values: CDR1 SGHRS, CDR2 YFSETQ. Here the CDR3 DNA reads TGCGCCAGCGAAGACACCCGGGACACGGAGAATCAGCCCCAGCATTTT. Translated, it gives CASEDTRDTENQPQHF.

The chain combines TRBV15 with TRBJ2-5, with 7 bases lining up with TRBD1. J lost 5 bases, V lost 3 bases, and 6 bases had no gene match. CDR3 length equals 14 residues. The germline V gene encodes CDR1 LNHNV and CDR2 YYDKDF (reference sequence). CDR3 DNA sequence: TGTGCCACCAGCAGGGCACAGGGGAAGGAGACCCAGTACTTC. Protein: CATSRAQGKETQYF. Looking up the rest from reference TRBV15 and TRBJ2-5 gives the full variable domain: DAMVIQNPRYQVTQFGKPVTLSCSQTLNHNVMYWYQQKSSQAPKLLFHYYDKDFNNEADTPDNFQSRRPNTSFCFLDIRSPGLGDTAMYLCATSRAQGKETQYFGPGTRLLVL.

The chain couples TRBV30 to TRBJ1-4; 7 positions agree with TRBD1. Trimming at V came to 0 bases and at J to 4 bases, leaving 8 bases not matched to a gene. The germline gives CDR1 GTSNPN, CDR2 SVGIG (reference sequence). The CDR3 runs 16 residues. The CDR3 DNA follows: TGTGCCTGGAGTGTTATAAGGGGGCGCGGTAATGAAAAACTGTTTTTT. This codes for CAWSVIRGRGNEKLFF.

The count of this clone is one. The J gene is TRBJ1-6, the V gene TRBV5-1; unclear D gene. Germline lookup yields CDR1 SGHRS and CDR2 YFSETQ. The CDR3 length is 15 residues. V lost 0 bases, J lost 9 bases, and 13 bases lay in between. CDR3 sequence: CASSLGGRDSSPLHF. The CDR3 nucleotides are TGCGCCAGCAGCTTGGGTGGGCGTGATTCTTCACCCCTCCACTTT.

The chain carries TRBV6-5 and TRBJ2-3; 8 positions agree with TRBD1. Germline-derived CDR1 and CDR2 are MNHEY and SVGAGI. Trimming took 1 base from V and 6 from J; bases not matched to a gene: 6. The CDR3 has 15 amino acids. CDR3: CASSYYGQGTDTQYF. The CDR3 DNA follows: TGTGCCAGCAGTTACTACGGACAGGGTACGGATACGCAGTATTTT.